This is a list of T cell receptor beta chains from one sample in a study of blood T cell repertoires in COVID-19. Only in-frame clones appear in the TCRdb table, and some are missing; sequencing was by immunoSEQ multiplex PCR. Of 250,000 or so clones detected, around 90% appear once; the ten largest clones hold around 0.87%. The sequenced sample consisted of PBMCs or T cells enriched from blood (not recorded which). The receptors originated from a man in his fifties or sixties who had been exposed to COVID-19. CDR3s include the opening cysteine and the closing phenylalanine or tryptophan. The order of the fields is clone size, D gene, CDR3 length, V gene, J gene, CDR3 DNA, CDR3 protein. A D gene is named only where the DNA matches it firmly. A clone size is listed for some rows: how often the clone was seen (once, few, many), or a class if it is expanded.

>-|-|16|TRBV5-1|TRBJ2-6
TGCGCCAGCAGTTACGACAGTTTCTCTGGGGCCAACGTCCTGACTTTC
CASSYDSFSGANVLTF
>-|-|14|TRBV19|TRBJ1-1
TGTGCCAGTAGTCGGAGGGCTGGAGGGACTGAAGCTTTCTTT
CASSRRAGGTEAFF
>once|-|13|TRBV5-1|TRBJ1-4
TGCGCCAGCGGCGACAGAGATAATGAAAAACTGTTTTTT
CASGDRDNEKLFF
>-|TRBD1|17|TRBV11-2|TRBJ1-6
TGTGCCAGCAGCTTAAGGGGGACAGGGGTCTATAATTCACCCCTCCACTTT
CASSLRGTGVYNSPLHF
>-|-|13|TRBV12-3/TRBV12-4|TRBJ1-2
TGTGCCAGCAGATTACAGGGAAAGCGTGGCTACACCTTC
CASRLQGKRGYTF
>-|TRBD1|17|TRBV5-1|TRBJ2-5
TGCGCCAGCAGCTTGGCCCCAGGGCAGGGGGCAGGAGAGACCCAGTACTTC
CASSLAPGQGAGETQYF
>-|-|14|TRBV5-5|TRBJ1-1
TGTGCCAGCAGGAAAGGGGGGGCATTCACTGAAGCTTTCTTT
CASRKGGAFTEAFF
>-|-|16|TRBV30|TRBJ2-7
TGTGCCTGGAGTGTACTGGGTGCAGGGGGGTCCTACGAGCAGTACTTC
CAWSVLGAGGSYEQYF
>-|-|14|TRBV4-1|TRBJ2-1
TGCGCCAGCAGCCAACGGGGGATTTACAATGAGCAGTTCTTC
CASSQRGIYNEQFF
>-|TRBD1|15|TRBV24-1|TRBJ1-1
TGTGCCACCAGTGATGCCGGGACAGGGCAGACCGAAGCTTTCTTT
CATSDAGTGQTEAFF
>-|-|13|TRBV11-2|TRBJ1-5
TGTGCCAGCAGCTTTCGAGTGGATCAGCCCCAGCATTTT
CASSFRVDQPQHF
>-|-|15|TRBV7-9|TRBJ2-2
TGTGCCAGCAGCCGACAGTCCGTCTCGACCGGGGAGCTGTTTTTT
CASSRQSVSTGELFF
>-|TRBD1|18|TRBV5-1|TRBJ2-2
TGCGCCAGCAGCTTTACGGGGCCGGGACAGGGGTTCACCGGGGAGCTGTTTTTT
CASSFTGPGQGFTGELFF
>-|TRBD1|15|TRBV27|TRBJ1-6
TGTGCCAGCAGTTCCAGGACAGGGCGGGGTTCACCCCTCCACTTT
CASSSRTGRGSPLHF
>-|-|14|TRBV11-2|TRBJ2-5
TGTGCCAGCAGCTTTGCCCAGCGGCCCGAGACCCAGTACTTC
CASSFAQRPETQYF